The source of this TCR beta chain is a study of OX40 agonist ivuxolimab in advanced cancers. Across the whole study: Head and neck, renal cell, melanoma or hepatocellular carcinoma were the cancers that dose-escalation patients had. Therapy given before enrollment (anti-PD-1, anti-PD-L1 or anti-CTLA-4) was allowed, and around 40% had some.

Study findings and constraints: CD8+ T cells showed, on average, more clonal expansion than CD4+ cells. Partial responders receiving 0.1-3.0 mg/kg showed among the lowest clonal expansion.

TCRdb's table, derived via immunoSEQ multiplex PCR, lists solely in-frame clones and lacks some. This sample has 75,000 to 100,000 clones, with around 89% found just once. The CDR3 sequence is 13 residues long. CDR1 is SNHLY and CDR2 is FYNNEI in the germline V gene. V was clipped by 6 bases and J by 4 bases, with 13 bases between them. With respect to this clone: The antigen is unknown.

This specimen consisted of CD4+ or CD8+ T cells sorted from blood, obtained in a trial of the OX40 agonist ivuxolimab. The origin of this receptor is an adult with an advanced solid tumor such as melanoma, head and neck, liver or kidney cancer. The rearrangement links TRBV2 to TRBJ2-7; D not resolved. The CDR3 region is CASSGRLYYEQYF. The CDR3, as DNA: TGTGCCAGCAGCGGCAGACTGTATTACGAGCAGTACTTC.